The 7 T cell receptor beta chains reported below all come from one sample, sequenced in a study of blood T cells in healthy people across ages. A second PCR, run for roughly 7 to 11 cycles, used a sample-barcoded 5' primer plus a J-beta primer mix. Via MiXCR, TCRdb re-called the 5' RACE reads, giving one row per CDR3 protein. The data show over 1,200,000 distinct CDR3 sequences, approximately 59% seen once. Sample: blood. These receptors were obtained from a man younger than 35 in good health.

This clonotype was counted only a few times. V gene TRBV2 combines with J gene TRBJ2-2; 8 nucleotides agree with TRBD2. V was clipped by 7 bases and J by 5 bases; unmatched bases: 12. The germline gives CDR1 SNHLY, CDR2 FYNNEI. The CDR3 covers 16 residues. The CDR3 protein is CASKELAATGTGELFF. DNA of the CDR3: TGTGCCAGCAAGGAACTAGCGGCCACGGGGACCGGGGAGCTGTTTTTT.

The chain is built from TRBV2 and TRBJ2-7, with no clear D. This CDR3 spans 15 amino acids. The V and J ends lost 8 bases and 2 bases respectively, with 19 bases between them. Germline CDR1 reads SNHLY; CDR2 reads FYNNEI. The CDR3 spells CASRPPTTSTYEQYF. The CDR3 DNA reads as TGTGCCAGCCGGCCGCCTACCACCTCAACCTACGAGCAGTACTTC. Full variable domain (remainder filled in from reference TRBV2 and TRBJ2-7): EPEVTQTPSHQVTQMGQEVILRCVPISNHLYFYWYRQILGQKVEFLVSFYNNEISEKSEIFDDQFSVERPDGSNFTLKIRSTKLEDSAMYFCASRPPTTSTYEQYFGPGTRLTVT.

The chain links TRBV6-2 or TRBV6-3 to TRBJ2-1; possibly TRBD1 for D (7 bases). Trimming pared 2 bases from V and 4 bases from J, leaving 15 bases between. Germline assignment: CDR1 MNHEY and CDR2 SVGEGT. This CDR3 region has 16 residues. The CDR3: CASSYPGGQTYNEQFF. The CDR3 DNA follows: TGTGCCAGCAGTTACCCCGGGGGACAGACTTACAATGAGCAGTTCTTC.

The chain uses TRBV3-1 and TRBJ2-4; 7 nucleotides agree with TRBD2. Near its end, the DNA agrees better with TRBJ2-5, so the J call may be wrong. The CDR3 loop spans 16 amino acids. The V gene's germline CDR1 is LGHDT and CDR2 YNNKEL (reference sequence). CDR3 coding DNA: TGTGCCAGCAGCCAATGGTCCGGGACTACCAAAGAGACCCAGTACTTC. Residues: CASSQWSGTTKETQYF.

The rearrangement links TRBV10-3 to TRBJ2-7, with TRBD1 as a possible D gene (5 bases). Germline CDR1 ENHRY, CDR2 SYGVKD. V was clipped by 9 bases and J by 2 bases, with 11 bases between them. The CDR3 is 12 amino acids. CDR3 loop: CAIANRTYEQYF. CDR3 DNA: TGTGCCATTGCCAACAGGACCTACGAGCAGTACTTC.

The V call is TRBV4-2, the J call TRBJ2-6; 11 bases are shared with TRBD1. J was trimmed by 0 bases and V by 4 bases; bases with no gene match: 5. The germline gives CDR1 LGHNA, CDR2 YNFKEQ. This CDR3 comprises 18 residues. CDR3 sequence: CASSPGGTGGSGANVLTF. The CDR3 DNA sequence: TGTGCCAGCAGCCCGGGGGGGACAGGGGGCTCTGGGGCCAACGTCCTGACTTTC.

This sequence joins TRBV29-1 and TRBJ1-1, with D maybe TRBD1 (5 bases). The V gene lost 1 base and the J gene lost 1 base, with 10 bases spanning the gap. This CDR3 contains 14 residues. The germline gives CDR1 SQVTM, CDR2 ANQGSEA. In DNA form, the CDR3 reads TGCAGCGTTGAAGGAGCAGGGAGGAACACTGAAGCTTTCTTT. As protein: CSVEGAGRNTEAFF.